Included here is one TCR beta chain sequence, with context. Clones were read by immunoSEQ multiplex PCR, and TCRdb kept only the in-frame ones, dropping some. The table records approximately 300,000 clones, 70% to 90% of them present only once. Looked up from germline, CDR1 is SGDLS and CDR2 is YYNGEE. The CDR3 length is 14 residues. Trimming took 1 base from V and 0 from J, leaving 4 bases between them. The treatment is: about 20 received Ad26.COV2.S at low or high dose, single or two shots; about 5 received placebo; per-sample allocation not given. Samples came from day 63 after the first vaccine or placebo injection. The entry originates in a study of Ad26.COV2.S vaccination and SARS-CoV-2 variants.

This receptor was taken from a person between 18 and 65 years old who received the Ad26.COV2.S COVID-19 vaccine or a placebo. The sample here was peripheral blood, taken in a trial of Ad26.COV2.S vaccine versus placebo. The V call is TRBV9, the J call TRBJ2-2; D is unclear. The DNA of the CDR3 is TGTGCCAGCAGCGTATCGTCGAACACCGGGGAGCTGTTTTTT. Protein sequence: CASSVSSNTGELFF.